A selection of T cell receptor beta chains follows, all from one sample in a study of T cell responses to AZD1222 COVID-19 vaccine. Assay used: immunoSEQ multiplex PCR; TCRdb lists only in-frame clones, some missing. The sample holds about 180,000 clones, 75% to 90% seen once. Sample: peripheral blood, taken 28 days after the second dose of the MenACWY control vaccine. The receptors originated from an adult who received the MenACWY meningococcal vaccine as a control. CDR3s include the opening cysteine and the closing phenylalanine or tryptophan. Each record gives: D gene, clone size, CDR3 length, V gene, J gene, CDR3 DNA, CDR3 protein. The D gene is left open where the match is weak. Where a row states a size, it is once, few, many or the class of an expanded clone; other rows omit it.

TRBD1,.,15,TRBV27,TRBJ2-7,TGTGCCAGCAGACTGTGGGGACAGTTCTCCTACGAGCAGTACTTC,CASRLWGQFSYEQYF
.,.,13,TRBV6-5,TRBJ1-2,TGTGCCAGCAGTTATGGCCGGGGCTATGGCTACACCTTC,CASSYGRGYGYTF
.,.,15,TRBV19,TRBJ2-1,TGTGCCAGTAGTAGGACAGTTTTATTTGGGTATGAGCAGTTCTTC,CASSRTVLFGYEQFF
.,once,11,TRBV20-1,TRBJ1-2,TGCAGTGCCGGGGTCGCCTATGGCTACACCTTC,CSAGVAYGYTF
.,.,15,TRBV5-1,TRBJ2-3,TGCGCCAGCAGCTTGGGGGGAGCGGATTCAGATACGCAGTATTTT,CASSLGGADSDTQYF
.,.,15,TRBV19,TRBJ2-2,TGTGCCAGTACCGGGACCGCCGCGAACACCGGGGAGCTGTTTTTT,CASTGTAANTGELFF
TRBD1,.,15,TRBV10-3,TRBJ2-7,TGTGCCATCAGCGGACAGGGGACCCCCTCCTACGAGCAGTACTTC,CAISGQGTPSYEQYF
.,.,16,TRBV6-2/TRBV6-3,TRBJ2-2,TGTGCCAGCACCCCAGGGGAATATACGAACACCGGGGAGCTGTTTTTT,CASTPGEYTNTGELFF
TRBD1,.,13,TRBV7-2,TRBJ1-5,TGTGCCAGCAGTAGGACAGGCGGTCAGCCCCAGCATTTT,CASSRTGGQPQHF
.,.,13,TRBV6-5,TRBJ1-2,TGTGCCAGCAGTTACAGATCTAACTATGGCTACACCTTC,CASSYRSNYGYTF
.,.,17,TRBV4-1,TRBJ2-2,TGCGCCAGCAGCCAAGAGATCGGCAGGTCCTTCACCGGGGAGCTGTTTTTT,CASSQEIGRSFTGELFF
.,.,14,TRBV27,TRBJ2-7,TGTGCCAGCCGCCCAGTCGGGCCGCGGTACGAGCAGTACTTC,CASRPVGPRYEQYF
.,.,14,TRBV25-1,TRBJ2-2,TGTGCCAGCAGTGAAGGCAGGAACACCGGGGAGCTGTTTTTT,CASSEGRNTGELFF
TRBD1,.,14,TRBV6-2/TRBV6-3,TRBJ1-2,TGTGCCAGCAGCAGGACAGGGGCGATTAACGGCTACACCTTC,CASSRTGAINGYTF
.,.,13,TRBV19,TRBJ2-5,TGTGCCAGTAGTATCTCCAGGGTGGAGACCCAGTACTTC,CASSISRVETQYF
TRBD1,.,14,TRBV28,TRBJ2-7,TGTGCCAGCAGTTTGGGACAGCTATACTACGAGCAGTACTTC,CASSLGQLYYEQYF
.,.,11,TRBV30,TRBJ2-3,TGTGCCTGGAGTGTACAAGATACGCAGTATTTT,CAWSVQDTQYF
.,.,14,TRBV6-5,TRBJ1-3,TGTGCCAGCAGTTTGGACATCTCTGGAAACACCATATATTTT,CASSLDISGNTIYF
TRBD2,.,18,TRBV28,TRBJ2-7,TGTGCCAGCAGTGCTATCCCCGGGACTAGCGGGGGGGCCTACGAGCAGTACTTC,CASSAIPGTSGGAYEQYF
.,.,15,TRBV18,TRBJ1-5,TGTGCCAGCTCACCATTCGGGGGAAGCAATCAGCCCCAGCATTTT,CASSPFGGSNQPQHF
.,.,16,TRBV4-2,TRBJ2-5,TGTGCCAGCAGCCAAGGACAAGGGGAGGTCCAAGAGACCCAGTACTTC,CASSQGQGEVQETQYF
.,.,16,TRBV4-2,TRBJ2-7,TGTGCCAGCACCTCGGCCCCGACAGGCCTCTCCTACGAGCAGTACTTC,CASTSAPTGLSYEQYF
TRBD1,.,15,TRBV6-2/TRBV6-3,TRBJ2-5,TGTGCCAGCAGTGCATCCTGGACAGGGATCAAGACCCAGTACTTC,CASSASWTGIKTQYF
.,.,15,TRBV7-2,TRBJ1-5,TGTGCCAGCAGCTTCCAGGGGCGCTCGCATCAGCCCCAGCATTTT,CASSFQGRSHQPQHF
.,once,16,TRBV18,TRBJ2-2,TGTGCCAGCTCACGATCAGAGGTATCGAACACCGGGGAGCTGTTTTTT,CASSRSEVSNTGELFF
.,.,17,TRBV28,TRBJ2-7,TGTGCCAGCAGTTCCCCTGGTTCGAAAAGGGCGTCAGACGAGCAGTACTTC,CASSSPGSKRASDEQYF
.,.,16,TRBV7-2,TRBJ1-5,TGTGCCAGCAGCCTATTCATGGACGCAATCAATCAGCCCCAGCATTTT,CASSLFMDAINQPQHF
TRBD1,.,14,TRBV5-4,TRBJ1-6,TGTGCCAGCAGCTCCCGGGACAGGGGTGGACCCCTCCACTTT,CASSSRDRGGPLHF
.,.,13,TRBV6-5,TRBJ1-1,TGTGCCAGCAGTTACCCTGGACGAGAGGTAGCTTTCTTT,CASSYPGREVAFF
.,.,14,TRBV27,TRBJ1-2,TGTGCCAGCAGTTTATCGGGTGCCTCCTATGGCTACACCTTC,CASSLSGASYGYTF
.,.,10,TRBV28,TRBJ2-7,TGTGCCAGCACTATCTACGAGCAGTACTTC,CASTIYEQYF
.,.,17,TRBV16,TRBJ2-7,TGTGCCAGCAGCCAATCGGCCCTCTTGAGACATGCCTACGAGCAGTACTTC,CASSQSALLRHAYEQYF
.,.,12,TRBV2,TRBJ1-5,TGTGCCAGCGATGGGGGGAATCAGCCCCAGCATTTT,CASDGGNQPQHF
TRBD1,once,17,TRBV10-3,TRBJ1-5,TGTGCCATCAGTCGACTTAGAGGACAGGGCGGCAATCAGCCCCAGCATTTT,CAISRLRGQGGNQPQHF
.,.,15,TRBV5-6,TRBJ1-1,TGTGCCAGCAGCTTGGCTCCAGGGATGAACACTGAAGCTTTCTTT,CASSLAPGMNTEAFF
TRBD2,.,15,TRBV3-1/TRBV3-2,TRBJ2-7,TGTGCCAGCAGCCAAATCTTGTCTAGCGGTAACGAGCAGTACTTC,CASSQILSSGNEQYF
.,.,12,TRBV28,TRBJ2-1,TGTGCCAGCAGTGAGGGTCCCAATGAGCAGTTCTTC,CASSEGPNEQFF
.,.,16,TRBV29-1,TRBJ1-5,TGCAGCGTCCGTCCCGGGACGGTAGATAGCAATCAGCCCCAGCATTTT,CSVRPGTVDSNQPQHF
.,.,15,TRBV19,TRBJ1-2,TGTGCCAGTAGCCGGGGGGCTCAAGTGGGGTATGGCTACACCTTC,CASSRGAQVGYGYTF
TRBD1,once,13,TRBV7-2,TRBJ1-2,TGTGCCAGCAGCTTAGTAGGGGGCGATGGCTACACCTTC,CASSLVGGDGYTF
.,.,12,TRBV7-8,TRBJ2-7,TGTGCCAGCAGCCCGGGGTCCTACGAGCAGTACTTC,CASSPGSYEQYF
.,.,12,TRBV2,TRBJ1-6,TGTGCCAGCACTACAGAGCGGTCACCCCTCCACTTT,CASTTERSPLHF